This T cell receptor beta chain was identified during a study of blood T cell repertoires in COVID-19. In the study overall: Acute and convalescent COVID-19 specimens originated in the United States, Italy and Spain. PBMCs, B-cell-depleted T cells, or T cells provided the cDNA or gDNA that made up the material.

As processed by the authors: Reference gene primer amplification yielded estimated nucleated cell counts. Assay: immunoSEQ multiplex PCR; the TCRdb copy retains only in-frame clones and omits some. V and J calls and clone size are copied from that table; D and trimming were computed from the DNA. The sample holds fewer than 60,000 clones, roughly 80% seen once. The CDR3 totals 15 residues. The trim removed 3 bases at V and 6 bases at J, leaving 7 bases unmatched. This clone was found once. This chain joins TRBV23-1 and TRBJ1-5; 8 positions match TRBD1. TRBV23-1 qualifies as an ORF whose function is uncertain. The specimen was peripheral blood. The TCR sequence derives from a man between 60 and 75 years old with acute or convalescent COVID-19. In DNA form, the CDR3 reads TGCGCCAGCAGTCACACAGGGGGAAAATCTCAGCCCCAGCATTTT. This encodes CASSHTGGKSQPQHF.